The rows below give T cell receptor beta chains drawn from one sample of a study of regulatory T cells in long-lasting Graves disease. TCRdb ran MiXCR on the multiplex PCR reads and lists one entry per CDR3 protein. The sample holds 540,000 or so distinct CDR3 sequences, about 13% seen once. These data also featured in a second study, about T cells in Graves' hyperthyroidism and ophthalmopathy.

This specimen was peripheral blood mononuclear cells (PBMCs), taken at new diagnosis, from a patient treated with antithyroid drugs. The receptor set was obtained from a man aged 30 to 39 with Graves disease. Both conserved end residues are part of each CDR3. D genes are given only for firm matches. The listing skips clone size in some rows; elsewhere it reads once, few, many or a size class.

D,V,size,J,DNA,CDR3
TRBD1,TRBV15,many,TRBJ1-1,TGTGCCACCAGCAGAGACCCCGACAGGGATTCTCCCTCCTTT,CATSRDPDRDSPSF
NA,TRBV7-6,many,TRBJ1-1,TGTGCCAGCAGCTCCGCGGGGGACACTGAAGCTTTCTTT,CASSSAGDTEAFF
NA,TRBV5-1,many,TRBJ2-7,TGCGCCAGCAGCTTGGGAGGACACGCAACCTACGAGCAGTACTTC,CASSLGGHATYEQYF
TRBD2,TRBV12-3/TRBV12-4,many,TRBJ2-7,TGTGCCAGCAGTAAGGGGACCGGGACTAGCGGGTACGAGCAGTACTTC,CASSKGTGTSGYEQYF
NA,TRBV7-9,NA,TRBJ2-7,TGTGCCAGCAGCTCTGCTTGGGGATCAGCCTACGAGCAGTACTTC,CASSSAWGSAYEQYF
TRBD2,TRBV14,few,TRBJ2-2,TGTGCCAGCAGCCCAGAAGCGGGAGTCAAAGTCGGGGAGCTGTTTTTT,CASSPEAGVKVGELFF
NA,TRBV25-1,NA,TRBJ2-1,TGTGCCAGCAGAGCCGGGGCCAATGAGCAGTTCTTC,CASRAGANEQFF
NA,TRBV4-1,NA,TRBJ2-5,TGCGCCAGCAGCCAGGAGGTCTCAAGGTGGCAAGAGACCCAGTACTTC,CASSQEVSRWQETQYF
NA,TRBV7-9,many,TRBJ2-1,TGTGCCAGCAGCTTGTTTGGACTCCCGGGTGATGAGCAGTTCTTC,CASSLFGLPGDEQFF
TRBD1,TRBV29-1,few,TRBJ2-7,TGCAGCGTTGTAAGACAGGGGGAATACTACGAGCAGTACTTC,CSVVRQGEYYEQYF
NA,TRBV6-1,few,TRBJ2-1,TGTGCCAGTACACGGGGCGGACCTTACAATGAGCAGTTCTTC,CASTRGGPYNEQFF
NA,TRBV27,many,TRBJ2-4,TGTGCCAGCAGGTTAGGAGGGGCCAAAAACATTCAGTACTTC,CASRLGGAKNIQYF
NA,TRBV7-8,many,TRBJ1-5,TGTGCCAGCAGCTTAGAGGCCAGACCCTATCAGCCCCAGCATTTT,CASSLEARPYQPQHF
NA,TRBV12-3/TRBV12-4,NA,TRBJ2-3,TGTGCCAGCAGTTACACTTTAGCGTTCACAGATACGCAGTATTTT,CASSYTLAFTDTQYF
NA,TRBV7-9,many,TRBJ1-1,TGTGCCAGCAGCTTAGGGGTGTCCACCGGGGGGAACACTGAAGCTTTCTTT,CASSLGVSTGGNTEAFF
TRBD2,TRBV30,many,TRBJ2-2,TGTGCCCCCGGGGGGGACACCGGGGAGCTGTTTTTT,CAPGGDTGELFF
TRBD2,TRBV18,few,TRBJ2-1,TGTGCCAGCTCCGGAGGACAGGCGCGCCTAGCGGGAGGGCCGCATGAGCAGTTCTTC,CASSGGQARLAGGPHEQFF
NA,TRBV11-2,few,TRBJ2-3,TGTGCCAGCAGCTATACTACAGATATGCAGTATTTT,CASSYTTDMQYF
NA,TRBV20-1,NA,TRBJ2-3,TGCAGTGCTGAACTTTCCCTCACAGATACGCAGTATTTT,CSAELSLTDTQYF
TRBD1,TRBV5-4,many,TRBJ1-2,TGTGCCAGCACCGATTCCGGGACAGGGGACCGCTACACCTTC,CASTDSGTGDRYTF
NA,TRBV6-1,few,TRBJ1-2,TGTGCCAGCAGTGAGGGCTGGGGGCACTATGGCTACACCTTC,CASSEGWGHYGYTF
NA,TRBV11-2,few,TRBJ2-5,TGTGCCAGCTCACCACCATACGGGGGACGCCTCCTCCCGACCCAGTACTTC,CASSPPYGGRLLPTQYF
TRBD2,TRBV12-3/TRBV12-4,many,TRBJ2-1,TGTGCCAGCAGTCCTCGACTAGCGGATAATGAGCAGTTCTTC,CASSPRLADNEQFF
TRBD2,TRBV5-1,many,TRBJ2-2,TGCGCCAGCAGCCGCGTAGCGGGAGCTTCTGCCGGGGAGCTGTTTTTT,CASSRVAGASAGELFF
TRBD1,TRBV10-3,NA,TRBJ1-5,TGTGCCATCAGTGAGTCCAATACATACAGGGGGAGCAATCAGCCCCAGCATTTT,CAISESNTYRGSNQPQHF
TRBD2,TRBV12-3/TRBV12-4,many,TRBJ2-7,TGTGCCAGCAGTAAAGCGGGAGGCCCCTACGAGCAGTACTTC,CASSKAGGPYEQYF
NA,TRBV20-1,many,TRBJ2-5,TGCAGTGCTAGAGCCGGGAACCCGGAAGAGACCCAGTACTTC,CSARAGNPEETQYF
TRBD1,TRBV30,few,TRBJ1-2,TGTGCCTGGAGTGTAACCTTTGGGGCTGGGACAGGGGGTGGCTACACCTTC,CAWSVTFGAGTGGGYTF
NA,TRBV5-8,NA,TRBJ2-1,TGTGCCAGCAGCTTGGGGATTTGGGGAAAAGGGTACAATGAGCAGTTCTTC,CASSLGIWGKGYNEQFF
TRBD2,TRBV12-5,many,TRBJ2-1,TGTGCTAGTGGTTTCCCCTCTAGCGGAATCTACAATGAGCAGTTCTTC,CASGFPSSGIYNEQFF
NA,TRBV5-8,NA,TRBJ1-5,TGTGCCAGCAGCTTGGCTGGTACGCAGCCCCAGCATTTT,CASSLAGTQPQHF
NA,TRBV29-1,once,TRBJ2-1,TGCAGCGCCTGGGGGGGGCGGTACAATGAGCAGTTCTTC,CSAWGGRYNEQFF
TRBD2,TRBV12-3/TRBV12-4,many,TRBJ2-3,TGTGCCAGCAGTCGCCGGGACTACCCCACAGATACGCAGTATTTT,CASSRRDYPTDTQYF
NA,TRBV5-5,few,TRBJ1-1,TGTGCCAGCAGCTTGGGAACAGTCCAAAACACTGAAGCTTTCTTT,CASSLGTVQNTEAFF
NA,TRBV10-3,many,TRBJ1-5,TGTGCCATCAGTGTGGAAGGGGCACAGCCCCAGCATTTT,CAISVEGAQPQHF
NA,TRBV7-3,NA,TRBJ2-6,TGTGCCAGCAGCGGTCTAGGAGGCTCTGGGGCCAACGTCCTGACTTTC,CASSGLGGSGANVLTF
TRBD2,TRBV20-1,many,TRBJ2-3,TGCAGTGCTTTACTAGCGCTCACAGATACGCAGTATTTT,CSALLALTDTQYF
NA,TRBV9,NA,TRBJ2-5,TGTGCCAGCAGCGTAGCGCGGGACCAAGAGACCCAGTACTTC,CASSVARDQETQYF
NA,TRBV18,many,TRBJ1-2,TGTGCCAGCTCACCAAGCGCAGGGAACTATGGCTACACCTTC,CASSPSAGNYGYTF
TRBD1,TRBV7-9,few,TRBJ1-6,TGTGCCAGCAGCCCCTTTTCGGACAGGGGGACGTCACCCCTCCACTTT,CASSPFSDRGTSPLHF
TRBD1,TRBV20-1,many,TRBJ2-5,TGCAGTGCTACTGAAAGGGGGCGGGAGACCCAGTACTTC,CSATERGRETQYF
TRBD2,TRBV7-9,few,TRBJ2-7,TGTGCCAGCAGCTTTTCCCACGGACTAGCGGGCTTGAGCTCCTACGAGCAGTACTTC,CASSFSHGLAGLSSYEQYF
NA,TRBV18,NA,TRBJ2-1,TGTGCCAGCTCACCACCGGGCAGGGGAGACGGGAATGAGCAGTTCTTC,CASSPPGRGDGNEQFF
NA,TRBV27,many,TRBJ1-4,TGTGCCAGCAGCCCCGGCGGGGTTGGAAAACTGTTTTTT,CASSPGGVGKLFF
NA,TRBV29-1,many,TRBJ1-2,TGCAGCGAGAGGACGGGAAACGGCTACACCTTC,CSERTGNGYTF
NA,TRBV4-1,NA,TRBJ2-5,TGCGCCAGCAGCCCTATCGTGGGGGAGACCCAGTACTTC,CASSPIVGETQYF
NA,TRBV24-1,many,TRBJ2-1,TGTGCCACCAGTGATTTAAGCGGGACAAGAGGGAATGAGCAGTTCTTC,CATSDLSGTRGNEQFF
NA,TRBV7-2,NA,TRBJ2-7,TGTGCCAGCAGCTTAGATATTGGGAGGAGCTACGAGCAGTACTTC,CASSLDIGRSYEQYF
NA,TRBV12-3/TRBV12-4,many,TRBJ2-4,TGTGCCAGCAGTTTACGGGACCACGGCAAAAACATTCAGTACTTC,CASSLRDHGKNIQYF
TRBD2,TRBV12-3/TRBV12-4,many,TRBJ2-3,TGTGCCGGTGGGGCTAGCGGGAGACTTGGAGAAGATACGCAGTATTTT,CAGGASGRLGEDTQYF
TRBD2,TRBV27,few,TRBJ2-7,TGTGCCAGCAGTTTATCGTCCAGCGGGAGATACGAGCAGTACTTC,CASSLSSSGRYEQYF
NA,TRBV27,many,TRBJ2-4,TGTGCCTCCATGGAGGGAGCCAAAAACATTCAGTACTTC,CASMEGAKNIQYF
NA,TRBV7-9,NA,TRBJ2-5,TGTGCCAGCAGCCGGACGGCCAGAGGAGAGACCCAGTACTTC,CASSRTARGETQYF